This T cell receptor (beta chain) was captured in a study of cytomegalovirus exposure and HLA in healthy donors. Points from the study as a whole: The authors assumed roughly uniform sequencing depth across donors for presence/absence analyses.

The PCR had 60 Vbeta and 13 Jbeta primers. Assay used: immunoSEQ multiplex PCR; TCRdb lists only in-frame clones, some missing. The sample carries roughly 200,000 clones, 79% recorded once. Germline values: CDR1 LNHDA, CDR2 SQIVND (reference sequence). The CDR3 loop spans 14 amino acids. V was clipped by 1 base and J by 6 bases, with 10 bases between them. As concerns this clone: Antigen unknown.

Sequenced sample: PBMCs. J is TRBJ2-1 and V is TRBV19; possible D gene TRBD2, 5 bases. This TCR was sampled from a woman aged 40 to 50 in good health and CMV-seronegative. The CDR3 coding sequence is TGTGCCAGTAGTATAGGGCGGGTAGGCAATGAGCAGTTCTTC. Its translation: CASSIGRVGNEQFF.